The entry that follows covers one T cell receptor (beta chain) sequence. The sample originates from a study of blood T cell repertoires in COVID-19. Study in general: Acute and convalescent COVID-19 samples came from the United States, Italy and Spain. In each case, the material was cDNA or gDNA derived from T cells, B-cell-depleted T cells, or PBMCs.

CDR1 LNHDA and CDR2 SQIVND come from the germline V gene (reference sequence). The ends lost 5 bases at V and 9 bases at J; junction bases unmatched: 10. The CDR3 sequence is 16 residues long. Sequenced by immunoSEQ multiplex PCR; TCRdb stores in-frame clones only, minus some. The sample includes 57,000 or so clones, around 80% seen only once; the top ten take 15% to 20%. This chain joins TRBV19 and TRBJ2-1; 13 bases agree with TRBD2. This TCR was recovered from a man aged 60 to 69 with acute or convalescent COVID-19. Sequenced: peripheral blood. CDR3 amino acids: CASSPLLAGGPGEQFF. In nucleotides, the CDR3 is TGTGCCAGTAGTCCCCTACTAGCGGGAGGGCCGGGTGAGCAGTTCTTC.